This TCR beta chain was documented in a study of blood T cell repertoires in COVID-19. About the study: The origin of the acute and convalescent COVID-19 samples was the United States, Italy and Spain.

Original processing methods: Counts of nucleated cells, estimated from reference gene primer amplification, were obtained. Sequencing was performed with immunoSEQ multiplex PCR; in TCRdb, only in-frame clones are kept and a portion is missing. The V and J calls and clone size were taken over from that table, and D and trimming were inferred from the DNA. The profile shows about 280,000 clones, roughly nine tenths of them singletons. Those who participated ranged in age from roughly 18 to 100 years and resided in approximately 23 US areas. Germline lookup yields CDR1 LNHNV and CDR2 YYDKDF (reference sequence). CDR3 length: 15 residues. The V and J ends lost 0 bases and 4 bases respectively, with 10 bases between them.

This TCR came from a woman aged 55 to 70 who had recovered from COVID-19. V gene TRBV15 combines with J gene TRBJ1-5; possible D gene TRBD1, 5 bases. Material for sequencing was PBMCs or T cells enriched from blood (not recorded which). CDR3 amino acids: CATSRDWTPNQPQHF. The CDR3, as DNA: TGTGCCACCAGCAGAGATTGGACACCGAATCAGCCCCAGCATTTT.